This T cell receptor (beta chain) originates from a study of cytomegalovirus exposure and HLA in healthy donors (TCRdb year 2017). Study-wide context: An earlier analysis of fewer than 750 of the donors reported approximately 260 Gb of sequence data and 95 million to 130 million unique TCR beta sequences obtained from about 179 million T cells. The number of typed donors differed by locus: roughly 629-630 for A, B, C, DRB1 and DQB1; 522 for DQA1; roughly 600 for DPA1; and about 450 for DPB1. Several DR-DQ haplotypes were treated as single units for association and clustering because of strong linkage in the cohort. The study aimed to test whether signatures of past pathogen exposure could be identified by cataloging public T cell receptors. Alongside the repertoire data, information on donor age, sex, ethnicity and CMV serostatus was compiled. Across 398 genotyped donors of the cohort, an average of approximately 240,000 unique TCR beta nucleotide sequences per donor were sequenced, and approximately 17% of those sequences were non-productive. In addition to the first cohort of 650 to 800 subjects, a separate validation cohort of over 90 different subjects was used. Genome-wide SNP genotypes for about three fifths of the roughly 670 donors were used in a later genetic analysis, which treated that subset as a discovery cohort. To predict cytomegalovirus infection status, the study combined high-throughput TCR immunosequencing, statistical association of individual TCRs with disease status, and machine learning. Roughly 300 gigabases of sequencing data and approximately 91 million unique TCR sequences made up an early release that covered approximately 620 HLA-typed donors. An earlier analysis of nearly 600 of the donors applied high-throughput TCR beta sequencing to assess whether each TCR beta V gene segment acted as functional or pseudogenic. A later analysis re-examined previously published TCR beta repertoires from 600 to 700 donors and added high-resolution HLA genotyping to investigate patterns of TCR occurrence. The T cell repertoires of several hundred subjects were profiled by immunosequencing and related to cytomegalovirus serostatus. In the later analysis, no new phenotypic data were used to find candidate immune exposures; instead, reliance was placed on TCR beta sequences and their occurrence across donors. Class I and class II HLA loci were covered by the typing at four-digit resolution. The genetic ancestry cluster associated with self-reported Caucasian donors included 81% of the roughly 400 genotyped donors. All discovery cohort repertoires had been generated using a single sequencing platform.

About this clone itself: Its specific antigen is unknown. Within one base of it there is no much larger clone, and no base qualities were kept.

V has 2 bases trimmed and J has 9 bases trimmed; junction bases matching no gene number 11. Based on the germline V gene (reference sequence), the CDR1 and CDR2 sequences are SEHNR and FQNEAQ. The CDR3 runs 16 residues from the cysteine to the phenylalanine. The CDR3 DNA has 48 bases and is translated from base 1. General findings and caveats noted by the study authors: In vitro tests confirmed that a few of the cytomegalovirus-associated TCR beta chains recognize cytomegalovirus antigens. CMV serostatus was the only immune exposure information available for the cohort. A cluster of highly shared sequence variants was judged likely to be a technical artifact of the sequencing pipeline. In a later analysis, HLA-associated TCR beta chains showed more clonal expansion and lower generation probabilities than non-associated chains that were equally common. Some IMGT-functional V segments, including TRBV6-2 and TRBV6-3, could not be distinguished by the 87-base-pair reads and were therefore excluded. In a later genetic analysis, a missense DCLRE1C variant was associated with V-gene and J-gene trimming of TCR beta chains, and the association was replicated in an independent cohort. In a later genetic analysis, fewer N-insertions in productive TCRs were reported among donors in an Asian-associated ancestry cluster than the roughly 640-donor mean. A later analysis found that most CMV-associated TCR beta chains appeared HLA-restricted, with HLA associations seemingly driven largely by CMV exposure. Linkage disequilibrium might explain the correlated functional status among segregating V segments, but an unknown experimental factor could not be excluded. In a later analysis, TCR association rates were found to vary across HLA loci, with the most associated TCRs seen for DRB1 alleles and the fewest for HLA-C alleles. Because HLA typing was unavailable for some donors at each locus, only the typed subset was used in association tests. Most TCR sequences were observed very rarely across donors, whereas some public TCRs were present in many individuals. Several of the top co-occurrence clusters appeared to be linked to parvovirus B19, influenza, CMV and Epstein-Barr virus, according to a later analysis. The study listed 150 to 200 TCR beta chains as associated with cytomegalovirus. Presence/absence analyses assumed roughly uniform sequencing depth across donors, an assumption that may not hold. According to the authors, the approach could potentially be generalized to other disease states and immunological phenotypes. In an earlier analysis of 587 of the donors, most TCR beta V segments were observed in productive rearrangements about 90% or about 30% of the time, broadly matching IMGT annotations. The classifier was reported to diagnose cytomegalovirus status with high specificity and sensitivity in both the original and validation cohorts. A further reported finding was that TCR beta sequences accurately predicted the HLA-A and HLA-B alleles for most subjects in the first cohort. When HLA alleles, especially DR and DQ, strongly co-occurred, TCR associations were difficult to assign to individual alleles. About 15 rarely observed V segments, including chromosome 9 orphons, were excluded from the earlier analysis of about 500 of the donors because counts were too low. At a false discovery rate of 0.05, a later analysis linked about 16,000 TCR beta sequences to specific HLA alleles. Only TCR beta chains were sequenced in this cohort, and the absence of alpha or paired-chain data limited detectable features.

In total, 630 or so healthy bone marrow donors made up the cohort. At the time of sampling, all cohort members were nominally healthy, though unrecorded immune exposures were likely present. The donor was CMV seronegative and belonged to the group of 352 seronegative cohort members. Every donor gave a peripheral blood sample, and the peripheral blood mononuclear cells from that sample were used for TCR beta sequencing. Genomic DNA was extracted from the blood cell samples with the Qiagen DNeasy Blood Extraction Kit. The library relied on the immunoSEQ multiplex PCR assay. A mixture of 60 forward primers for TCR Vbeta segments and 13 reverse primers for TCR Jbeta segments was used in the multiplex PCR. The CDR3 region of rearranged TCR beta genes was amplified from genomic DNA by a multiplex PCR assay. Amplified TCR beta libraries were sequenced as 87-base-pair reads on the Illumina HiSeq System. The paper's data handling went like this. A later analysis tallied 75 million to 95 million unique TCR beta chains across the approximately 670 repertoires, and about 10 million of those chains were shared by two or more donors. Raw reads were error-corrected and collapsed into unique sequences by a nearest-neighbor algorithm in which closely related sequences were merged to remove PCR and sequencing errors. CDR3 sequences were aligned to IMGT reference sequences to assign V, D and J gene segments. For a sequence to be retained, at least a six-nucleotide match to both a V gene segment and a J gene segment was required. A rearrangement counted as productive if the CDR3 had no stop codons and remained in frame with V and J, and every other rearrangement counted as non-productive. CDR3 was defined by IMGT convention, running from the second conserved V-encoded cysteine to the conserved J-encoded phenylalanine. The earlier analysis of 500 to 600 of the donors excluded sequences that lacked an unambiguous match to a single V gene segment. An earlier analysis of 450 to 650 of the donors called V segments functional above 56.7% productive rearrangements and segregating when the between-donor standard deviation exceeded 5%. A statistical classification framework was built for diagnosing cytomegalovirus status from the catalog of TCR beta chain sequences. V and J gene assignment, in a later analysis, came from comparing TCR nucleotide sequences with IMGT/GENE-DB human TR gene sequences. Using the TCRdist pipeline, a later analysis assigned CDR3 sequences along with most-parsimonious VDJ recombination scenarios. In a later analysis, each TCR beta chain was defined by its CDR3 amino acid sequence together with its V-gene family, and reads lacking a unique V-gene family were excluded. To address suspected cross-contamination and a sequencing artifact, a later analysis removed around 590 highly shared, low-generation-probability nucleotide sequences. In a later analysis, a clonal expansion index for each public chain was calculated from normalized within-repertoire ranks of inferred template counts. In a later analysis, generation probabilities were computed using a VDJ recombination model fitted to out-of-frame rearrangements, and the results were checked against IGoR. In a later analysis, TCR-TCR, TCR-HLA and TCR-CMV co-occurrence was scored with hypergeometric tests, and a repertoire-size bias correction was applied to TCR pairs. To estimate false discovery rates, a later analysis permuted the HLA or CMV assignments 20 times. A later analysis grouped co-occurring TCRs with DBSCAN, adding TCRdist sequence similarity when clustering within HLA-allele-positive subsets. For co-occurrence clustering, repertoires with fewer than 30,000 or more than 120,000 public chains were excluded, along with roughly 5 repertoires with anomalous nucleotide sharing. TCRdb's version of the immuneACCESS table is confined to in-frame rearrangements and falls short of the full clone set. An unresolved V gene accounts for under half of the shortfall where checked; the remainder is of unknown origin. V, J and clone size are those of that table, while D and trimming were read from the DNA. This sample gives 200,000 or so clones in total; roughly 90% of them show up just once. The ten largest account for about 0.24% of the sample.

The TCR originated in a girl under three years old in good health and CMV-seronegative. The sample was PBMCs. The rearrangement joined TRBV7-9 to TRBJ2-1; 9 central nucleotides agree with TRBD2. The CDR3 in this case is CASSLQGGAGGLEQFF. The DNA sequence follows: TGTGCCAGCAGCTTACAGGGTGGGGCGGGGGGGCTTGAGCAGTTCTTC.